This entry is about one TCR beta chain. CDR3 length equals 14 residues. The V end lost 1 base, the J end lost 1 base, and 7 bases lay between the germline ends. The germline V gene encodes CDR1 MDHEN and CDR2 SYDVKM. The data belong to a study of PD-L1 blockade in urothelial cancer. At the level of the study: Analyzed time points were 3 weeks (second dose) and 6 weeks after therapy began.

Some clones are missing from TCRdb's copy, which holds only in-frame ones; the method was immunoSEQ multiplex PCR. The table lists about 70,000 clones, roughly 90% of them singletons. The time point is: pretreatment peripheral blood. The receptor's source is a man in his 70s with urothelial cancer. Specimen: PBMCs, collected around atezolizumab (anti-PD-L1) treatment. The rearrangement links TRBV28 to TRBJ1-2; D remains ambiguous. As DNA, the CDR3 is TGTGCCAGCAGTTTATTACCGGGTAACTATGGCTACACCTTC. The encoded protein is CASSLLPGNYGYTF.